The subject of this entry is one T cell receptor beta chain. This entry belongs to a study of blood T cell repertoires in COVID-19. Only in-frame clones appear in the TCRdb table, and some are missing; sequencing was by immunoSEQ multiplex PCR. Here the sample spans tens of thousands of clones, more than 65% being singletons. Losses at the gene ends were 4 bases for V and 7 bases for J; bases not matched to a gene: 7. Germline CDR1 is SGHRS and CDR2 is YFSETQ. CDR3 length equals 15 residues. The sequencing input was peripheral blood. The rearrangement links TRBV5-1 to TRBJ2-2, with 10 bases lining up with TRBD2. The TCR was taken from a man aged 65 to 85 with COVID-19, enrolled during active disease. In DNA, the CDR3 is TGCGCCAGCAGCCCCACGGCTAGCGGGAGCGGGGAGCTGTTTTTT. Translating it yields CASSPTASGSGELFF.